This T cell receptor beta chain is from a study of blood T cell repertoires in COVID-19. In the study overall: Nucleic acid was either cDNA or gDNA, and it came from T cells, B-cell-depleted T cells, or PBMCs.

Produced via immunoSEQ multiplex PCR; TCRdb's table is partial and in-frame only. The sample consists of approximately 450,000 clones, more than 80% of them appearing once. V was cut by 5 bases and J by 5 bases, with 13 bases left in between. The CDR3 has 15 residues. The germline gives CDR1 LNHDA, CDR2 SQIVND (reference sequence). The rearrangement uses TRBV19 and TRBJ1-6; D gene uncertain. The TCR sequence derives from a man aged 30-40 years who had recovered from COVID-19. Sample: PBMCs or T cells enriched from blood (not recorded which). The CDR3 reads CASSPRTGDNSPLHF. CDR3 in DNA: TGTGCCAGTAGTCCGAGGACTGGGGATAATTCACCCCTCCACTTT. Supplemented by reference TRBV19 and TRBJ1-6, the full variable domain reads DGGITQSPKYLFRKEGQNVTLSCEQNLNHDAMYWYRQDPGQGLRLIYYSQIVNDFQKGDIAEGYSVSREKKESFPLTVTSAQKNPTAFYLCASSPRTGDNSPLHFGNGTRLTVT.